This is a list of T cell receptor beta chains from one sample in a study of blood T cells in healthy people across ages. TCRdb analysed the 5' RACE reads with MiXCR anew, one entry per CDR3 protein. The sample comprises fewer than 2,000,000 distinct CDR3 sequences, about two fifths of which are singletons, and 23% rests with the top ten. Sequenced input: blood. Receptors originate from a human donor in good health. Each CDR3 is given with its conserved first and last residue. The order of the fields is CDR3 protein, CDR3 length, V gene, J gene.

CDR3: CATSDPEFDEQFF; length: 13; V: TRBV24-1; J: TRBJ2-1
CDR3: CSVELGRGASYEQYF; length: 15; V: TRBV29-1; J: TRBJ2-7
CDR3: CSAGNEYSPLHF; length: 12; V: TRBV20-1; J: TRBJ1-6
CDR3: CSAKGLAGAYEQFF; length: 14; V: TRBV20-1; J: TRBJ2-1
CDR3: CASSQLKERGEKLFF; length: 15; V: TRBV5-1; J: TRBJ1-4
CDR3: CASSEGAGAALNGYTF; length: 16; V: TRBV9; J: TRBJ1-2
CDR3: CSARPQDAYGYTF; length: 13; V: TRBV20-1; J: TRBJ1-2
CDR3: CASSLVEGVVTGGYTF; length: 16; V: TRBV7-2; J: TRBJ1-2
CDR3: CSARRAGRRVMTDTQYF; length: 17; V: TRBV20-1; J: TRBJ2-3
CDR3: CSAREPTENQPQHF; length: 14; V: TRBV20-1; J: TRBJ1-5
CDR3: CASSLWRGGRPSTDTQYF; length: 18; V: TRBV7-2; J: TRBJ2-3
CDR3: CASSPPGSSRHEQYF; length: 15; V: TRBV18; J: NA
CDR3: CASRSGQLSSYEQYF; length: 15; V: TRBV6-6; J: TRBJ2-7
CDR3: CSGGTSGANTGELFF; length: 15; V: TRBV29-1; J: TRBJ2-2
CDR3: CASGLNIQPYNEQFF; length: 15; V: TRBV12-5; J: TRBJ2-1
CDR3: CASSFWEGGYGYTF; length: 14; V: TRBV12-3/TRBV12-4; J: TRBJ1-2
CDR3: CASSQARTSYNEQFF; length: 15; V: TRBV4-3; J: TRBJ2-1
CDR3: CSVPGSAKQAPQETQYF; length: 17; V: TRBV29-1; J: TRBJ2-5
CDR3: CASSLAQWGVGQPQHF; length: 16; V: TRBV12-3/TRBV12-4; J: TRBJ1-5
CDR3: CASSPGPLYDYTF; length: 13; V: TRBV12-3/TRBV12-4; J: TRBJ1-2
CDR3: CASSVTGQFNQPQHF; length: 15; V: TRBV18; J: TRBJ1-5
CDR3: CASSGLAGGYTDTQYF; length: 16; V: TRBV2; J: TRBJ2-3
CDR3: CASSEVRGTDTQYF; length: 14; V: TRBV2; J: TRBJ2-3
CDR3: CKAWDSQETQYF; length: 12; V: TRBV29-1; J: TRBJ2-5
CDR3: CATSITPTGNTEAFF; length: 15; V: TRBV15; J: TRBJ1-1
CDR3: CARSVQVLYNEQFF; length: 14; V: TRBV30; J: TRBJ2-1
CDR3: CSARVGTSGGADRPENTDTQYF; length: 22; V: TRBV20-1; J: TRBJ2-3
CDR3: CASSLDRQGGSYEQYF; length: 16; V: TRBV11-3; J: NA
CDR3: CASSFQSRGTGANVLTF; length: 17; V: TRBV7-3; J: TRBJ2-6
CDR3: CSVEHRLIVGEQFF; length: 14; V: TRBV29-1; J: TRBJ2-1
CDR3: CASSYYEGGRNTEAFF; length: 16; V: TRBV6-5; J: TRBJ1-1
CDR3: CASSDAGQIYGYTF; length: 14; V: TRBV2; J: TRBJ1-2
CDR3: CASNPSGSEQYF; length: 12; V: TRBV28; J: NA
CDR3: CASSFDDRGVTNIQYF; length: 16; V: TRBV28; J: TRBJ2-4
CDR3: CASSSVGGLGYEQYF; length: 15; V: TRBV7-2; J: TRBJ2-7
CDR3: CASSYVRGRDEQFF; length: 14; V: TRBV6-6; J: TRBJ2-1
CDR3: CASSLVTSVNEQFF; length: 14; V: TRBV7-2; J: TRBJ2-1
CDR3: CASSRGPFDSYEQYF; length: 15; V: TRBV7-2; J: TRBJ2-7
CDR3: CASSLYGADYGYTF; length: 14; V: TRBV7-2; J: TRBJ1-2
CDR3: CASSYRPFNQPQHF; length: 14; V: TRBV6-2/TRBV6-3; J: TRBJ1-5
CDR3: CASSFDRYTDTQYF; length: 14; V: TRBV11-3; J: TRBJ2-3
CDR3: CASTLTGGTYEQYF; length: 14; V: TRBV5-1; J: TRBJ2-7
CDR3: CASSQGQGLDNYGYTF; length: 16; V: TRBV4-1; J: TRBJ1-2
CDR3: CASSFGVQQFF; length: 11; V: TRBV6-2/TRBV6-3; J: TRBJ2-1
CDR3: CASSPDTQTNEQFF; length: 14; V: TRBV5-1; J: TRBJ2-1
CDR3: CASSYSPTSGFFHLSYEQYF; length: 20; V: TRBV6-2/TRBV6-3; J: NA